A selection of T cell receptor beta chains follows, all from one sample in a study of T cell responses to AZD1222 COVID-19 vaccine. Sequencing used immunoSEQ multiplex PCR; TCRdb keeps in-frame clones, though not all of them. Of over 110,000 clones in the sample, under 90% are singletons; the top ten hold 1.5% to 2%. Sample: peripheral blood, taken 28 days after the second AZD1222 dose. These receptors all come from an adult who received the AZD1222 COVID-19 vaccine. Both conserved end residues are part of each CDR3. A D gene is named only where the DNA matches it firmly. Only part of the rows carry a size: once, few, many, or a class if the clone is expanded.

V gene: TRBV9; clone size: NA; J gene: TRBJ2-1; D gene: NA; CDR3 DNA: TGTGCCAGCAGCGTCTCCTCCAGCCTGGTAGAGCAGTTCTTC; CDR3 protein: CASSVSSSLVEQFF
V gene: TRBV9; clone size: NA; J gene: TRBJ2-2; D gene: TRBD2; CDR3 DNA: TGTGCCAGCAGCGTAGCTAGCGGGGGGTACACCGGGGAGCTGTTTTTT; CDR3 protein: CASSVASGGYTGELFF
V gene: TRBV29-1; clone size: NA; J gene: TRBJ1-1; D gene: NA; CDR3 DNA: TGCAGCGGGCTAGGGGAGAACACTGAAGCTTTCTTT; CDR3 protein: CSGLGENTEAFF
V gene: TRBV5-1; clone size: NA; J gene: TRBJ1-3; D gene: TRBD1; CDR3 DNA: TGCGCCAGCAGCACCGGACAGGGGCGAAGAGGAAACACCATATATTTT; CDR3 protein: CASSTGQGRRGNTIYF
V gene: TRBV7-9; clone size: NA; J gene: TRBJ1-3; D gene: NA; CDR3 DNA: TGTGCCAGCAGCGCACAGGGATCCTTTGGAAACACCATATATTTT; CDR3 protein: CASSAQGSFGNTIYF
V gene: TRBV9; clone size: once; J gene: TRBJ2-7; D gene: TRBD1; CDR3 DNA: TGTGCCAGCAGCGTAGGAGGGACAGGGAACGAGCAGTACTTC; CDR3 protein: CASSVGGTGNEQYF
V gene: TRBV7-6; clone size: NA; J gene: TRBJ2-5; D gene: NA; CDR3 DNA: TGTGCCAGCAGCAAGTCCGGGACCCAAGAGACCCAGTACTTC; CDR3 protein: CASSKSGTQETQYF
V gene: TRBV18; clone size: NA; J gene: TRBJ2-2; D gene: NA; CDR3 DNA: TGTGCCAGCTCACCACCCACCGCGAACACCGGGGAGCTGTTTTTT; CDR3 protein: CASSPPTANTGELFF
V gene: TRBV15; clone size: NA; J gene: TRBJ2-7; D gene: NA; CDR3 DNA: TGTGCCACCAGCAGCCCCGACAGAGAGAACTACGAGCAGTACTTC; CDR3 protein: CATSSPDRENYEQYF
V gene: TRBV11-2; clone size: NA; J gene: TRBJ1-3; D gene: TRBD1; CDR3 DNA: TGTGCCAGCAGCTCTAGGACAGGGAGTGGAAACACCATATATTTT; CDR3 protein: CASSSRTGSGNTIYF
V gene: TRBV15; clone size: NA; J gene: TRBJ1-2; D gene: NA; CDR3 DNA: TGTGCCACCAGCAGGGGACAAGACTATGGCTACACCTTC; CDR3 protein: CATSRGQDYGYTF